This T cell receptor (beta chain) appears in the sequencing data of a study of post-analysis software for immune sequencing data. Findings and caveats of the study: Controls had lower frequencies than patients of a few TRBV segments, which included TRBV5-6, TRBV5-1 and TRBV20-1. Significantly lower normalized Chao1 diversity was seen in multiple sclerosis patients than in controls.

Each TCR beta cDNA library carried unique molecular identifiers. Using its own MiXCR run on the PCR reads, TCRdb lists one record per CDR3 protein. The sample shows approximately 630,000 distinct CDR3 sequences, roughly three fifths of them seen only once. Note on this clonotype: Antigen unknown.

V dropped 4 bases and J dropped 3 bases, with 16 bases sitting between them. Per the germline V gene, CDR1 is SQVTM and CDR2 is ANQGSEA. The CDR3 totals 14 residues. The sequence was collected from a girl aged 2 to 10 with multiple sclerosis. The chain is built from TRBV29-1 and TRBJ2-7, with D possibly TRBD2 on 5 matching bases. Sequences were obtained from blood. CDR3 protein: CSVGGLRHRYEQYF. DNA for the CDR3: TGCAGCGTTGGCGGACTCAGGCACCGCTACGAGCAGTACTTC.